Presented here are 16 T cell receptor beta chains from one specimen sequenced in a study of blood T cell repertoires in COVID-19. TCRdb's table, derived via immunoSEQ multiplex PCR, lists solely in-frame clones and lacks some. The sample includes a few hundred thousand clones, roughly four fifths of them seen just once. What was sequenced was peripheral blood. These TCRs come from a young woman who had recovered from COVID-19.

This rearrangement joins TRBV30 to TRBJ2-1, with 10 bases aligning to TRBD1. The CDR3 contains 13 residues. V shed 1 base, J shed 8 bases, and the junction held 2 bases outside the gene matches. CDR1 GTSNPN and CDR2 SVGIG come from the germline V gene (reference sequence). The CDR3 reads CAWSGDRGHEQFF. DNA for the CDR3: TGTGCCTGGAGTGGGGACAGGGGTCATGAGCAGTTCTTC.

The gene calls are TRBV3-1 (or the pseudogene TRBV3-2) and TRBJ1-2, with TRBD1 matching 7 bases. CDR3 length: 15 amino acids. J was trimmed by 5 bases and V by 4 bases; bases with no gene match: 10. Germline assignment: CDR1 LGHDT and CDR2 YNNKEL (reference sequence). The CDR3 DNA is TGTGCCAGCAGCCTTCTTACAGGGGTTGAATATGGCTACACCTTC. This translates into CASSLLTGVEYGYTF.

The chain has TRBV18 and TRBJ1-3; a weak D match, TRBD1 (6 bases). Trimming stripped 1 base from V and 0 bases from J, with 7 bases between. Germline assignment: CDR1 KGHSH and CDR2 LQKENI. This CDR3 is 15 amino acids long. Here the CDR3 DNA reads TGTGCCAGCTCACCACGGACAGACTCTGGAAACACCATATATTTT. It translates to CASSPRTDSGNTIYF.

In this sample, this clone turned up a few times. This rearrangement joins TRBV28 to TRBJ1-4, with a weak D call TRBD1 (6 bases). V was pared by 6 bases and J by 3 bases, with 11 bases between. The CDR3 totals 14 residues. Looked up from germline, CDR1 is MDHEN and CDR2 is SYDVKM. The CDR3 DNA reads as TGTGCCAGCAGCGGTCAGGGGCCTAATGAAAAACTGTTTTTT. Its translation is CASSGQGPNEKLFF.

The rearrangement uses TRBV7-2 and TRBJ1-1; D is uncertain. This CDR3 contains 13 residues. Deletions cut 3 bases from V and 1 base from J, with 6 bases between. Per germline, CDR1 SGHTA and CDR2 FQGNSA. CDR3 loop: CASSFRRNTEAFF. The CDR3 DNA is TGTGCCAGCAGCTTCCGCAGGAACACTGAAGCTTTCTTT.

For the CDR3, the DNA is TGTGCCAGCAGTTTGCAGGGGAATCAGCCCCAGCATTTT. Amino acid sequence: CASSLQGNQPQHF. V gene TRBV12-3 or TRBV12-4 combines with J gene TRBJ1-5, with D possibly TRBD1 on 6 matching bases. Deletions cut 3 bases from V and 4 bases from J, with 7 bases between. CDR3 length: 13 residues.

In this sample, this clone turned up many times. The chain links TRBV7-9 to TRBJ2-5, with a possible D match to TRBD1 (5 bases). Trimming left V 5 bases short and J 2 bases short, with 12 bases between. Germline V lookup: CDR1 SEHNR, CDR2 FQNEAQ (reference sequence). This CDR3 comprises 14 residues. The CDR3 loop reads CASSNAGRQETQYF. CDR3 DNA sequence: TGTGCCAGCAGCAACGCAGGGCGGCAAGAGACCCAGTACTTC.

V gene TRBV29-1 combines with J gene TRBJ1-3, with D unclear. This CDR3 is built from 12 residues. V lost 6 bases and J 4 bases, leaving 10 bases between the germline ends. Germline lookup yields CDR1 SQVTM and CDR2 ANQGSEA. The CDR3 reads CSVAGEGNTIYF. In DNA, the CDR3 is TGCAGCGTCGCCGGGGAAGGAAACACCATATATTTT.

The chain joins TRBV5-5 to TRBJ1-1; D gene unclear. Between the trimmed V and J ends, which lost 4 bases and 8 bases, there was a span of 15 bases. The CDR3 extends over 13 amino acids. Germline V CDR1 and CDR2: SGHKS, YYEKEE (reference sequence). The CDR3 protein is CASSLTLATEAFF. The CDR3 DNA reads TGTGCCAGCAGCCTGACACTCGCCACCGAAGCTTTCTTT.

The V and J genes are TRBV2 and TRBJ2-1, with 12 bases aligning to TRBD1. V was clipped by 4 bases and J by 7 bases; unmatched bases: 11. This CDR3 comprises 17 residues. In germline, CDR1 is SNHLY, CDR2 FYNNEI. DNA of the CDR3: TGTGCCAGCAGTGCCATCCCCGGGACAGGGGGCCGTAATGAGCAGTTCTTC. Translating gives CASSAIPGTGGRNEQFF. Looking up the rest from reference TRBV2 and TRBJ2-1 gives the full variable domain: EPEVTQTPSHQVTQMGQEVILRCVPISNHLYFYWYRQILGQKVEFLVSFYNNEISEKSEIFDDQFSVERPDGSNFTLKIRSTKLEDSAMYFCASSAIPGTGGRNEQFFGPGTRLTVL.

The V and J genes are TRBV30 and TRBJ1-2, with a tentative D call TRBD1 (5 bases). CDR1 and CDR2 (germline): GTSNPN, SVGIG (reference sequence). The CDR3 loop spans 15 amino acids. V dropped 1 base and J dropped 4 bases, with 16 bases sitting between them. The CDR3 coding sequence is TGTGCCTGGAGTGAAATAGACAGCTCGGGCTATGGCTACACCTTC. Its translation: CAWSEIDSSGYGYTF.

The J gene is TRBJ2-1, the V gene TRBV11-1; the D gene is possibly TRBD2 (5 bases). The ends were cut back, 5 bases at V and 5 bases at J, with 10 bases in the middle. Germline V CDR1 and CDR2: SGHAT, FQDESV (reference sequence). This CDR3 has 13 residues. For the CDR3, the DNA is TGTGCCAGCAGCGCCAACGGGGACAATGAGCAGTTCTTC. This encodes CASSANGDNEQFF.

A single count supports this clone. The chain uses TRBV19 and TRBJ1-1; maybe TRBD1 (6 bases). Germline CDR1 reads LNHDA; CDR2 reads SQIVND (reference sequence). CDR3 size: 15 residues. The V gene lost 7 bases and the J gene lost 2 bases, with 17 bases spanning the gap. The CDR3 DNA reads as TGTGCCAGTATGGGGGGGCCGGGATCCAACACTGAAGCTTTCTTT. Its protein product is CASMGGPGSNTEAFF.

V and J are TRBV24-1 and TRBJ2-1; D is unclear. Trimming shortened V by 6 bases and J by 0 bases, and 17 bases separated the two germline ends. The CDR3 sequence is 17 residues long. The germline V gene encodes CDR1 KGHDR and CDR2 SFDVKD. CDR3 sequence (DNA): TGTGCCACCAGTACTTACCCCCAACTGAGCTCCTACAATGAGCAGTTCTTC. The encoded protein is CATSTYPQLSSYNEQFF.

This chain uses TRBV5-1 with TRBJ2-5, with D perhaps TRBD1 (5 bases). V lost 1 base and J 5 bases, leaving 12 bases between the germline ends. This CDR3 is 14 amino acids long. Germline assignment: CDR1 SGHRS and CDR2 YFSETQ. CDR3 coding DNA: TGCGCCAGCAGCTTGCGGCAGGGTCGGGAGACCCAGTACTTC. Translating it yields CASSLRQGRETQYF.

The J gene is TRBJ2-3, the V gene TRBV4-1, with TRBD2 matching over 7 bases. V shed 0 bases, J shed 2 bases, and the junction held 5 bases outside the gene matches. The germline CDR1 and CDR2 sequences are MGHRA and YSYEKL. The CDR3 has 16 residues. This CDR3 is CASSQDRDYPTDTQYF. CDR3 sequence (DNA): TGCGCCAGCAGCCAAGATAGGGACTACCCCACAGATACGCAGTATTTT.